This is a list of T cell receptor beta chains from one sample in a study of blood T cell repertoires in COVID-19. TCRdb's table, derived via immunoSEQ multiplex PCR, lists solely in-frame clones and lacks some. The data contain approximately 390,000 clones, 88% of them singletons. Sequencing was done on a sample of PBMCs or T cells enriched from blood (not recorded which). The receptors originated from a woman between 40 and 55 years old with acute COVID-19. The conserved cysteine and the conserved F or W are not part of the CDR3 here.

V gene: TRBV5-4; J gene: TRBJ1-4; CDR3 protein: ASSPGGDSFEKLF
V gene: TRBV27; J gene: TRBJ2-1; CDR3 protein: ASSYEDTSSYNEQF
V gene: TRBV29-1; J gene: TRBJ2-3; CDR3 protein: SVSVGITDTQY
V gene: TRBV7-9; J gene: TRBJ1-3; CDR3 protein: ASSPEGNTIY
V gene: TRBV30; J gene: TRBJ2-2; CDR3 protein: AWSVSRNTGELF
V gene: TRBV6-1; J gene: TRBJ1-2; CDR3 protein: ASSDGIYRGPGYGYT
V gene: TRBV7-2; J gene: TRBJ2-1; CDR3 protein: ASSLSRGRQF
V gene: TRBV3-1/TRBV3-2; J gene: TRBJ2-7; CDR3 protein: ASSHASYEQY
V gene: TRBV4-1; J gene: TRBJ1-6; CDR3 protein: ASSQVGRGGNSPLH
V gene: TRBV19; J gene: TRBJ2-1; CDR3 protein: ASHHTGSGREDEQF
V gene: TRBV10-3; J gene: TRBJ1-1; CDR3 protein: AISYGQVRYTEAF
V gene: TRBV30; J gene: TRBJ1-1; CDR3 protein: AWKPNRYNTEAF
V gene: TRBV27; J gene: TRBJ1-2; CDR3 protein: ASPFRVVSYGYT
V gene: TRBV6-5; J gene: TRBJ1-1; CDR3 protein: ASSRDSNTEAF
V gene: TRBV3-1/TRBV3-2; J gene: TRBJ1-4; CDR3 protein: ASSQVNQGRGREKLF
V gene: TRBV5-4; J gene: TRBJ2-1; CDR3 protein: ASSSEPPVIEQF
V gene: TRBV29-1; J gene: TRBJ1-1; CDR3 protein: STISGTGLNTEAF
V gene: TRBV19; J gene: TRBJ1-1; CDR3 protein: ASTDRFLEAF
V gene: TRBV24-1; J gene: TRBJ1-1; CDR3 protein: ATSDWFGDSGEAF
V gene: TRBV2; J gene: TRBJ1-6; CDR3 protein: ASSGAVGNNSPLH
V gene: TRBV7-2; J gene: TRBJ1-2; CDR3 protein: ASSQQGSGYT
V gene: TRBV6-1; J gene: TRBJ1-2; CDR3 protein: ASSEQSYGYT
V gene: TRBV6-5; J gene: TRBJ1-2; CDR3 protein: ASSFSGSYGYT
V gene: TRBV4-1; J gene: TRBJ1-4; CDR3 protein: ASSYTGGGEKLF
V gene: TRBV5-4; J gene: TRBJ1-2; CDR3 protein: ASSLSFGDGYT
V gene: TRBV15; J gene: TRBJ1-2; CDR3 protein: ATRPSYGSGYT
V gene: TRBV24-1; J gene: TRBJ2-3; CDR3 protein: ATGDSTDTQY
V gene: TRBV5-4; J gene: TRBJ2-3; CDR3 protein: ASSLELGLAGGDTQY
V gene: TRBV19; J gene: TRBJ2-4; CDR3 protein: ASIQGNIQY
V gene: TRBV13; J gene: TRBJ1-1; CDR3 protein: ASSLGGQMNTEAF
V gene: TRBV4-1; J gene: TRBJ2-1; CDR3 protein: ASSQEMTRAGSYNEQF
V gene: TRBV4-1; J gene: TRBJ1-3; CDR3 protein: ASSQDRGGQGFSGNTIY
V gene: TRBV25-1; J gene: TRBJ1-2; CDR3 protein: ASSAYYGYT
V gene: TRBV29-1; J gene: TRBJ1-1; CDR3 protein: SGGYGDTEAF
V gene: TRBV7-8; J gene: TRBJ1-5; CDR3 protein: ASSLARRGVSNQPQH
V gene: TRBV15; J gene: TRBJ2-1; CDR3 protein: ATSRVLDSYNEQF
V gene: TRBV5-1; J gene: TRBJ1-4; CDR3 protein: ASSLVGAPNEKLF
V gene: TRBV3-1/TRBV3-2; J gene: TRBJ2-5; CDR3 protein: ASENRGPEETQY
V gene: TRBV4-1; J gene: TRBJ2-5; CDR3 protein: ASSEITGTETQY
V gene: TRBV11-2; J gene: TRBJ1-1; CDR3 protein: ASSSYRVLEAF
V gene: TRBV10-2; J gene: TRBJ2-7; CDR3 protein: ASSGTGGIYEQY
V gene: TRBV5-6; J gene: TRBJ1-3; CDR3 protein: ASSWDRGNTIY